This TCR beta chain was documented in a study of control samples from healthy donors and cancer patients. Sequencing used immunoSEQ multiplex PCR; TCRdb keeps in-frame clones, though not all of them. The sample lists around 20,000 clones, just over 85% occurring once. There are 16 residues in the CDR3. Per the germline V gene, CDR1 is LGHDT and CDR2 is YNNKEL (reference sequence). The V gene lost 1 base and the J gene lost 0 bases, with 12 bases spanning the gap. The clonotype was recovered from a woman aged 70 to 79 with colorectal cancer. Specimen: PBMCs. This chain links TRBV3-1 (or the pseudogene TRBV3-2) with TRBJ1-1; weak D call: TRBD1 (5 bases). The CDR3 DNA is TGTGCCAGCAGCCAAGCCGGGGGTCTTATGAACACTGAAGCTTTCTTT. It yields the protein CASSQAGGLMNTEAFF.